This is a list of T cell receptor beta chains from one sample in a study of blood T cell repertoires in COVID-19. Assay used: immunoSEQ multiplex PCR; TCRdb lists only in-frame clones, some missing. The table records 150,000 to 200,000 clones, roughly 80% of them present only once. The sequencing sample was made of peripheral blood. Source of these receptors: a man under 40 with active or convalescent COVID-19. Both conserved end residues are part of each CDR3. The D gene is left open where the match is weak. Clone size is given for some rows only: seen once, a few or many times, or a class if the clone is expanded.

V gene	J gene	CDR3 length	clone size	D gene	CDR3 protein	CDR3 DNA
TRBV9	TRBJ1-2	14	.	.	CASSVDGENYGYTF	TGTGCCAGCAGCGTAGACGGGGAGAACTATGGCTACACCTTC
TRBV29-1	TRBJ1-1	14	.	.	CSFHGGASRTEAFF	TGCAGCTTCCATGGGGGGGCGTCCCGCACTGAAGCTTTCTTT
TRBV7-9	TRBJ2-7	15	.	TRBD1	CASSLTTGGPPEQYF	TGTGCCAGCAGCTTGACGACAGGGGGCCCTCCCGAGCAGTACTTC
TRBV12-3/TRBV12-4	TRBJ2-1	13	.	TRBD1	CASTQGATNEQFF	TGTGCCAGCACACAGGGGGCGACCAATGAGCAGTTCTTC
TRBV3-1/TRBV3-2	TRBJ2-1	16	.	TRBD2	CASSQGVASGYNEQFF	TGTGCCAGCAGCCAAGGCGTGGCTAGCGGGTACAATGAGCAGTTCTTC
TRBV7-2	TRBJ2-7	14	few	TRBD2	CASSHQREAYEQYF	TGTGCCAGCAGCCATCAGCGGGAGGCCTACGAGCAGTACTTC
TRBV19	TRBJ1-2	14	many	TRBD1	CASSIITGDNGYTF	TGTGCCAGTAGTATTATAACAGGGGATAATGGCTACACCTTC
TRBV6-5	TRBJ1-5	16	.	TRBD1	CASSWGQSGGHQPQHF	TGTGCCAGCAGTTGGGGACAGTCCGGCGGACATCAGCCCCAGCATTTT
TRBV7-9	TRBJ2-1	14	.	TRBD1	CASSATGGENEQFF	TGTGCCAGCAGTGCGACAGGGGGCGAAAATGAGCAGTTCTTC
TRBV28	TRBJ2-3	14	.	TRBD2	CASSRTSPTDTQYF	TGTGCCAGCAGTCGGACTAGCCCTACAGATACGCAGTATTTT
TRBV6-6	TRBJ1-3	16	.	TRBD1	CASSQSGTASGNTIYF	TGTGCCAGCAGTCAATCCGGGACAGCCTCTGGAAACACCATATATTTT
TRBV24-1	TRBJ1-2	13	.	.	CATSDQDRGGYTF	TGTGCCACCAGTGATCAGGACAGAGGGGGCTACACCTTC
TRBV19	TRBJ1-3	17	.	.	CASSAPRQALSGNTIYF	TGTGCCAGTAGTGCCCCAAGACAGGCTCTCTCTGGAAACACCATATATTTT
TRBV3-1/TRBV3-2	TRBJ2-1	15	.	TRBD2	CASSEGLGSNNEQFF	TGTGCCAGCAGCGAGGGACTAGGGAGTAACAATGAGCAGTTCTTC
TRBV11-2	TRBJ1-3	15	.	.	CASSPSGPLGNTIYF	TGTGCCAGCAGCCCCTCTGGGCCCCTGGGAAACACCATATATTTT
TRBV5-6	TRBJ1-1	14	.	.	CASSSDGGPLRAFF	TGTGCCAGCAGCTCGGACGGAGGGCCGTTACGGGCTTTCTTT
TRBV18	TRBJ2-1	15	.	TRBD1	CASSQGQGAYNEQFF	TGTGCCAGCTCACAGGGACAGGGGGCCTACAATGAGCAGTTCTTC
TRBV2	TRBJ1-5	17	.	TRBD1	CASSEGTGGYSNQPQHF	TGTGCCAGCAGTGAAGGGACAGGAGGATATAGCAATCAGCCCCAGCATTTT
TRBV7-8	TRBJ2-3	16	.	TRBD2	CASSSQTGLAADTQYF	TGTGCCAGCAGCTCCCAGACGGGACTAGCAGCAGATACGCAGTATTTT
TRBV7-2	TRBJ1-4	16	.	TRBD1	CASSLAYRGRNEKLFF	TGTGCCAGCAGCCTCGCCTACAGGGGGCGCAATGAAAAACTGTTTTTT
TRBV7-2	TRBJ1-2	15	.	TRBD1	CASSPGQGAFYGYTF	TGTGCCAGCAGCCCGGGACAGGGGGCTTTCTATGGCTACACCTTC
TRBV27	TRBJ1-1	14	.	TRBD1	CASRALDRGTEAFF	TGTGCCAGCAGGGCCCTGGACAGGGGGACTGAAGCTTTCTTT
TRBV15	TRBJ1-1	14	.	.	CATSRALAGTEAFF	TGTGCCACCAGCAGAGCTCTGGCGGGGACTGAAGCTTTCTTT
TRBV6-5	TRBJ1-5	13	.	TRBD1	CASSLGQGQPQHF	TGTGCCAGCAGCCTGGGACAGGGTCAACCCCAGCATTTT
TRBV2	TRBJ1-5	15	.	TRBD1	CASSPGQGANQPQHF	TGTGCCAGCAGTCCAGGACAGGGGGCCAATCAGCCCCAGCATTTT
TRBV29-1	TRBJ1-2	15	.	TRBD1	CSVEDQGGSYYGYTF	TGCAGCGTTGAAGATCAAGGGGGCAGCTACTATGGCTACACCTTC
TRBV4-1	TRBJ1-3	16	.	TRBD1	CASSQAPGGSGNTIYF	TGCGCCAGCAGCCAAGCCCCAGGGGGGTCGGGAAACACCATATATTTT
TRBV6-6	TRBJ2-7	14	.	TRBD2	CASSYAAGGGEQYF	TGTGCCAGCAGTTACGCGGCGGGAGGGGGGGAGCAGTACTTC